This T cell receptor beta chain was recorded in a study of identical twins. Study-wide results and caveats: Abundant beta clonotypes from cord blood had fewer insertions, unlike memory repertoires, which showed none.

There are many counts of this clonotype. Its antigen is not identified. MiXCR, applied by TCRdb to the 5' RACE reads, yields one record per CDR3 protein. Of some 500,000 distinct CDR3 sequences detected, about 14% appear once; the ten largest clones hold around 0.48%. There are 18 residues in the CDR3. The V segment lost 4 bases and the J segment 4 bases; nucleotides outside the gene matches: 11. Germline values: CDR1 MGHRA, CDR2 YSYEKL. These same data were also listed under a study on yellow fever vaccine responses in identical twins.

Sequenced: CD4+ T cells sorted from blood. The TCR originated in a woman in her late teens or twenties in good health. This rearrangement joins TRBV4-1 to TRBJ2-2; TRBD2 aligns across 11 bases. The CDR3 loop is CASSPTSGARRVTGELFF. The CDR3 coding sequence is TGCGCCAGCAGCCCGACTAGCGGGGCTAGACGGGTCACCGGGGAGCTGTTTTTT.